These T cell receptor beta chains were read from a single sample in a study of cytomegalovirus exposure and HLA in healthy donors. Here immunoSEQ multiplex PCR was the method, and the copy in TCRdb shows in-frame clones only, minus some. The sample includes 150,000 to 200,000 clones, roughly 89% of them seen just once. The sequenced sample was PBMCs. The receptors were sampled from a woman in her twenties or thirties in good health and CMV-seronegative. The CDR3 runs from the conserved cysteine through the conserved F or W. D genes are given only for firm matches. Rows give clone size only sometimes, using once, few, many, or a class for an expanded clone.

>TRBV19|TRBJ2-5|-|TRBD2
TGTGCCAGTAGTATTTTCGGGGGGCAAGAGACCCAGTACTTC
CASSIFGGQETQYF
>TRBV6-1|TRBJ2-7|-|TRBD1
TGTGCCAGCAGTGGGTGGGGACAGGGCCACTACGAGCAGTACTTC
CASSGWGQGHYEQYF
>TRBV19|TRBJ1-1|-|-
TGTGCCAGTAGTATAGAGGTCAGGCTGAACACTGAAGCTTTCTTT
CASSIEVRLNTEAFF
>TRBV5-4|TRBJ2-3|-|TRBD2
TGTGCCTCCCGCACTAGCGGTAGCACAGATACGCAGTATTTT
CASRTSGSTDTQYF
>TRBV7-2|TRBJ1-4|-|TRBD1
TGTGCCAGCAGCTGGGGACAGGGGCCGCAGGTTGAAAAACTGTTTTTT
CASSWGQGPQVEKLFF
>TRBV30|TRBJ2-7|-|TRBD1
TGTGCCTGGAGTCAGGGGGTAAAAGTGTCCTACGAGCAGTACTTC
CAWSQGVKVSYEQYF
>TRBV27|TRBJ2-5|-|-
TGTGCCAGCAGTTCCAGAGCGTCCGGAGAGACCCAGTACTTC
CASSSRASGETQYF
>TRBV7-9|TRBJ2-1|-|-
TGTGCCAGCAGCCGTTACAATGAGCAGTTCTTC
CASSRYNEQFF
>TRBV4-1|TRBJ2-3|-|-
TGCGCCAGCAGCCAAGATATAGTGCGCACAGATACGCAGTATTTT
CASSQDIVRTDTQYF
>TRBV18|TRBJ1-1|-|TRBD1
TGTGCCAGCTCACCCGACAGGGGCACTGAAGCTTTCTTT
CASSPDRGTEAFF
>TRBV2|TRBJ2-5|-|-
TGTGCCAGCAGTCTCCCGAGAGGGGAGACCCAGTACTTC
CASSLPRGETQYF
>TRBV10-2|TRBJ2-5|once|-
TGCGCCAGCAGTGAGTCCCAGCAAGAGACCCAGTACTTC
CASSESQQETQYF
>TRBV7-9|TRBJ2-5|once|TRBD1
TGTGCCAGCATCCGGACAGGAGAGCAAGAGACCCAGTACTTC
CASIRTGEQETQYF
>TRBV27|TRBJ2-7|once|TRBD1
TGTGCCAGCAGTTTAGGACAGGGGGCCTACGAGCAGTACTTC
CASSLGQGAYEQYF
>TRBV11-2|TRBJ2-7|-|-
TGTGCCAGCAGCTTAGACGCGGAGCGGGCGCGTGGGTACGAGCAGTACTTC
CASSLDAERARGYEQYF
>TRBV9|TRBJ1-2|-|TRBD1
TGTGCCAGCAGCGTAACGGGACAGAGCTATGGCTACACCTTC
CASSVTGQSYGYTF
>TRBV7-2|TRBJ2-1|-|TRBD2
TGTGCCAGCAGCTTAGTCGGGGGGAGCTACAATGAGCAGTTCTTC
CASSLVGGSYNEQFF
>TRBV10-3|TRBJ1-6|-|-
TGTGCCATCAGTGAGTCAGGGCGGGCGAGTAATTCACCCCTCCACTTT
CAISESGRASNSPLHF
>TRBV13|TRBJ2-7|-|TRBD2
TGTGCCAGCAGCCCCCTGGAGGGCGGGAGGTCCTACGAGCAGTACTTC
CASSPLEGGRSYEQYF
>TRBV19|TRBJ1-2|-|TRBD1
TGTGCCAGTAGTATTGACGGGGGACAGACCCTGGGCTACACCTTC
CASSIDGGQTLGYTF
>TRBV23-1|TRBJ2-3|-|TRBD1
TGCGCCAGCAGTCGCCTGACAGGGAGCACAGATACGCAGTATTTT
CASSRLTGSTDTQYF
>TRBV9|TRBJ1-2|-|-
TGTGCCAGCAGCGTAGCGGCGGGGGCCAACTATGGCTACACCTTC
CASSVAAGANYGYTF
>TRBV6-4|TRBJ2-3|once|-
TGTGCCAGCAGGGCTCCGGGGTTTCATGGAGATACGCAGTATTTT
CASRAPGFHGDTQYF
>TRBV28|TRBJ2-7|-|TRBD1
TGTGCCAGCAGCCAGGGACAGGGGGGCTCCTACGAGCAGTACTTC
CASSQGQGGSYEQYF
>TRBV7-2|TRBJ2-7|once|TRBD2
TGTGCCAGCAGCCCCCCGGGGGGCTCCTACGAGCAGTACTTC
CASSPPGGSYEQYF
>TRBV19|TRBJ2-7|-|TRBD1
TGTGCCAGTAGTATCGGGACAGTCTACGAGCAGTACTTC
CASSIGTVYEQYF
>TRBV4-1|TRBJ2-1|-|-
TGCGCCAGCAGTCAGTACAATGAGCAGTTCTTC
CASSQYNEQFF
>TRBV15|TRBJ2-7|once|-
TGTGCCACCAGCAGAGCAGGCAGCCTCTACGAGCAGTACTTC
CATSRAGSLYEQYF
>TRBV7-6|TRBJ2-7|-|-
TGTGCCAGCAGCTTAGCGGGACGGGGCCCCGGGGGACTCCCCTACGAGCAGTACTTC
CASSLAGRGPGGLPYEQYF
>TRBV27|TRBJ2-1|-|TRBD1
TGTGCCAGCAGCAGGAACGACAGGGGGGCCATCTTC
CASSRNDRGAIF
>TRBV30|TRBJ2-7|few|-
TGTGCCTTGATACTTGAATCCTACGAGCAGTACTTC
CALILESYEQYF
>TRBV10-2|TRBJ1-1|few|TRBD1
TGCGCCAGCAGTGAACGAGACTACAGGGGTCCAATGAACACTGAAGCTTTCTTT
CASSERDYRGPMNTEAFF
>TRBV9|TRBJ2-3|-|-
TGTGCCAGCAGCCCGTGGGACTGGACTAGCACAGATACGCAGTATTTT
CASSPWDWTSTDTQYF
>TRBV7-9|TRBJ1-2|-|-
TGTGCCAGCAGCTCGACAGGTGGATATGGCTACACCTTC
CASSSTGGYGYTF
>TRBV28|TRBJ2-2|-|-
TGTGCCAGCAGCCGTCCGGGGTACACCGGGGAGCTGTTTTTT
CASSRPGYTGELFF
>TRBV2|TRBJ2-1|-|TRBD1
TGTGCCAGCTGGAATCAGGGGGTGCCGAATGAGCAGTTCTTC
CASWNQGVPNEQFF
>TRBV7-9|TRBJ1-2|-|-
TGTGCCAGCAGCTTAGGGTTACCAGGGGCTGGCTACACCTTC
CASSLGLPGAGYTF
>TRBV5-1|TRBJ2-7|-|-
TGCGCCAGCAGCTTGAATCCCGGGAACAACGAGCAGTACTTC
CASSLNPGNNEQYF
>TRBV6-1|TRBJ2-6|few|TRBD1
TGTGCCAGCAGTCCTTCGACAGGGCCCAACGTCCTGACTTTC
CASSPSTGPNVLTF
>TRBV7-9|TRBJ2-3|-|TRBD2
TGTGCCAGCAGCTTCGGACTAGCGGGCCACGTCAGCACAGATACGCAGTATTTT
CASSFGLAGHVSTDTQYF
>TRBV12-2|TRBJ1-1|-|-
TGTGCAAGTCGCTTAGTAAATAGGGGCAAGAACACTGAAGCTTTCTTT
CASRLVNRGKNTEAFF
>TRBV5-4|TRBJ2-7|few|-
TGTGCCAGCAGCCCAGACCGGGACTACGAGCAGTACTTC
CASSPDRDYEQYF
>TRBV7-9|TRBJ1-1|few|TRBD1
TGTGCCAGCCGGGGCCCACACAGGGGGCAGGGGACTGAAGCTTTCTTT
CASRGPHRGQGTEAFF
>TRBV19|TRBJ1-1|-|TRBD1
TGTGCCAGTAGCCGGGACAGGACGAACACTGAAGCTTTCTTT
CASSRDRTNTEAFF
>TRBV10-3|TRBJ1-2|-|-
TGTGCCATCGAAGCAAGGGGCGGGGGTGGCTACACCTTC
CAIEARGGGGYTF
>TRBV14|TRBJ2-7|-|-
TGTGCCAGCAGCCAAGATCGCCCGGGTTTTAGCTCCTACGAGCAGTACTTC
CASSQDRPGFSSYEQYF
>TRBV11-2|TRBJ1-3|once|-
TGTGCCAGCAGCCCTAGTCGGGGGGGCAATGGAAACACCATATATTTT
CASSPSRGGNGNTIYF
>TRBV18|TRBJ1-3|once|TRBD1
TGTGCCAGCTCACCGCAGGGGGTTCGTGGAAACACCATATATTTT
CASSPQGVRGNTIYF
>TRBV18|TRBJ2-7|-|TRBD1
TGTGCCAGCTCACCCAGGGGGCACGAGCAGTACTTC
CASSPRGHEQYF
>TRBV7-2|TRBJ2-7|-|-
TGTGCCAGCAGCTTCCGGGACACCTCCTACGAGCAGTACTTC
CASSFRDTSYEQYF
>TRBV6-6|TRBJ2-3|-|TRBD1
TGTGCCAGCAGAAGACAGGGGGCGACAGATACGCAGTATTTT
CASRRQGATDTQYF
>TRBV2|TRBJ2-7|-|TRBD1
TGTGCCAGCAGTGAAAGACAGGGGTCCTACGAGCAGTACTTC
CASSERQGSYEQYF
>TRBV28|TRBJ2-7|-|TRBD2
TGTGCCAGCAGAGGCGTAAGCGGGGGTTCCTACGAGCAGTACTTC
CASRGVSGGSYEQYF
>TRBV10-2|TRBJ2-3|few|-
TGCGCCAGCAGTGAGGGCCCAGGCCCCACAGATACGCAGTATTTT
CASSEGPGPTDTQYF